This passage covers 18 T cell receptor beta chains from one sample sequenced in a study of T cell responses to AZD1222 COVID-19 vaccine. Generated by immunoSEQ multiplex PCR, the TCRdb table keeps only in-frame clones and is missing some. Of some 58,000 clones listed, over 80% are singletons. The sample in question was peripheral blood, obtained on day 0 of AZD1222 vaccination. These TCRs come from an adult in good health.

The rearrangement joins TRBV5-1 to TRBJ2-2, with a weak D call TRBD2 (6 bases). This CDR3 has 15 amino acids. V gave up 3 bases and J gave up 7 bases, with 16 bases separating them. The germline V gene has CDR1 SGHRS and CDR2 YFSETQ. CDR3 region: CASSSGTPPSGELFF. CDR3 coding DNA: TGCGCCAGCAGCTCCGGGACTCCCCCAAGCGGGGAGCTGTTTTTT.

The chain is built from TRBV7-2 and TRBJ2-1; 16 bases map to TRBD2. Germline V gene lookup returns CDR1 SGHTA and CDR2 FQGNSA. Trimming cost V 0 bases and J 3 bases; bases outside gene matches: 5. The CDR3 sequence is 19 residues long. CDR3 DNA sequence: TGTGCCAGCAGCTTAGCCGGGACTAGCGGGAGGGCCCTCTACAATGAGCAGTTCTTC. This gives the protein CASSLAGTSGRALYNEQFF.

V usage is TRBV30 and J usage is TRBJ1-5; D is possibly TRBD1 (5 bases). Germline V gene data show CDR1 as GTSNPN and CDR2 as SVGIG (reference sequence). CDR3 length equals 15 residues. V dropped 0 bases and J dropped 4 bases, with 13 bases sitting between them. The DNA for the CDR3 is TGTGCCTGGAGTGTCGGCAGGGCGAGGAATCAGCCCCAGCATTTT. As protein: CAWSVGRARNQPQHF.

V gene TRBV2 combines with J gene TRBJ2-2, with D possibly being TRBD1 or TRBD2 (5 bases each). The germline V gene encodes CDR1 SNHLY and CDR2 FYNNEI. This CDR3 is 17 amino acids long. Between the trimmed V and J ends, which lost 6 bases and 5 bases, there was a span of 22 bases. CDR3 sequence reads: CASRETRVRGLTGELFF. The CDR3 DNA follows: TGTGCCAGCAGGGAGACGAGGGTTAGGGGTTTGACCGGGGAGCTGTTTTTT.

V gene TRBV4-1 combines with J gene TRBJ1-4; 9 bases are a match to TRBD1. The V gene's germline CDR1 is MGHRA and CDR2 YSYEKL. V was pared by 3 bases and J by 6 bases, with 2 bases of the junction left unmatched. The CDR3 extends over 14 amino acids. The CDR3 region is CASSQDRGDEKLFF. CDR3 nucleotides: TGCGCCAGCAGCCAGGACAGGGGAGATGAAAAACTGTTTTTT.

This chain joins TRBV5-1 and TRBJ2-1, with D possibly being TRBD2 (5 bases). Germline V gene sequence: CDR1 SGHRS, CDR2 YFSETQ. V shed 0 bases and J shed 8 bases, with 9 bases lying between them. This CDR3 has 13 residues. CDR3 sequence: CASSLATRDEQFF. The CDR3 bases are TGCGCCAGCAGCTTGGCCACGAGGGATGAGCAGTTCTTC.

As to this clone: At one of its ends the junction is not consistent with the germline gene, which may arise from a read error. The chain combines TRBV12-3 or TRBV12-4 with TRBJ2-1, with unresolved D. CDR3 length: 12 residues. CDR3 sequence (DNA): TGTGCCAGCAGCAACAACTACGATGAGCAGTTCTTC. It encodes CASSNNYDEQFF.

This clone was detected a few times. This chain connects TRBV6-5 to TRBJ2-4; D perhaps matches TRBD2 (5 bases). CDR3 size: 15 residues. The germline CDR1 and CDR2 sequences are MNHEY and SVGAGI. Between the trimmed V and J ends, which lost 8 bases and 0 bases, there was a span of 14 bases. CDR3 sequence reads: CASGSPYLAKNIQYF. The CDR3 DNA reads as TGTGCCAGCGGGAGCCCCTATCTAGCCAAAAACATTCAGTACTTC.

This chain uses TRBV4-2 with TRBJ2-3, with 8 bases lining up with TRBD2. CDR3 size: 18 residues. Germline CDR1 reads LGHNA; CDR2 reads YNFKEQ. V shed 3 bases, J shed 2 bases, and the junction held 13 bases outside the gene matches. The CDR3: CASSQDSRSGAATDTQYF. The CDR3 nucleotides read TGTGCCAGCAGCCAGGATTCTCGTAGCGGGGCCGCCACAGATACGCAGTATTTT.

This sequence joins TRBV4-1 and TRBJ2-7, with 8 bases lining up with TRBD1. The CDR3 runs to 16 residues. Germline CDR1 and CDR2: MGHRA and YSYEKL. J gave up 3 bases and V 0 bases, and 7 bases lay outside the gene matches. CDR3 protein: CASSQELRQGNYEQYF. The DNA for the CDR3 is TGCGCCAGCAGCCAAGAACTCAGACAGGGGAACTACGAGCAGTACTTC.

Written as DNA, the CDR3 is TGTGCCAGCAGTTACGCGGGACAGCCAACTAACTATGGCTACACCTTC. This codes for CASSYAGQPTNYGYTF. The V call is TRBV6-5, the J call TRBJ1-2, with TRBD1 matching over 7 bases. The CDR3 length is 16 residues. With V trimmed by 2 bases and J by 0 bases, 6 bases remained unmatched. Germline V gives CDR1 MNHEY, CDR2 SVGAGI.

The CDR3 bases are TGTGCCAGCAGTTCCTTGGACAGGGGGCAAGGCTACACCTTC. Protein product: CASSSLDRGQGYTF. V gene TRBV11-1 combines with J gene TRBJ1-2; 11 positions agree with TRBD1. CDR1 is SGHAT and CDR2 is FQDESV in the germline V gene (reference sequence). The CDR3 runs to 14 residues. V trimming: 6 bases; J trimming: 8 bases; junction bases outside the gene matches: 8.

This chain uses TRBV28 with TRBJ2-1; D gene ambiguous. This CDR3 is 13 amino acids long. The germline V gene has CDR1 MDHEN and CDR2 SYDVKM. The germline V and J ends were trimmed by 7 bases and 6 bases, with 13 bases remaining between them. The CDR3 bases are TGTGCCAGCAATGGTAGACCCGTCAATGAGCAGTTCTTC. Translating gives CASNGRPVNEQFF.

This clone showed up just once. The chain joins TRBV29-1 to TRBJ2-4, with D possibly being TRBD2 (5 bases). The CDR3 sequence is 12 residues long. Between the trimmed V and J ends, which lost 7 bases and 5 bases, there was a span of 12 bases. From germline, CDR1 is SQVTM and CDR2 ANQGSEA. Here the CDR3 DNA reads TGCAGCGCATTCCGCGGGCAAAACATTCAGTACTTC. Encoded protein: CSAFRGQNIQYF.

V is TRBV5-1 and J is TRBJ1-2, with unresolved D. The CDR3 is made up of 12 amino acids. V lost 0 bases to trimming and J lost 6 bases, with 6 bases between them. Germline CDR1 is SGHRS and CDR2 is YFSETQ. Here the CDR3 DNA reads TGCGCCAGCAGCTTGGACAGAGATGGCTACACCTTC. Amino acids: CASSLDRDGYTF.

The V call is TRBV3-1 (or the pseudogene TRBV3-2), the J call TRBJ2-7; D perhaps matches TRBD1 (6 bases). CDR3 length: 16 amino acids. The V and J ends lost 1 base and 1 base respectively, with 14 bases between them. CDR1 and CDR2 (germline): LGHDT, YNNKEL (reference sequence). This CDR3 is CASSQARSTGSYEQYF. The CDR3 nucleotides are TGTGCCAGCAGCCAAGCCCGCTCCACAGGGTCCTACGAGCAGTACTTC.

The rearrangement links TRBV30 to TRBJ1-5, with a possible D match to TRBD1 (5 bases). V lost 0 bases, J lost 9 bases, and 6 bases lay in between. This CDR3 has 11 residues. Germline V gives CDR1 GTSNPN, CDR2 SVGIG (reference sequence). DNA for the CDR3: TGTGCCTGGAGTGTCGGGGGGCCCCAGCATTTT. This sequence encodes CAWSVGGPQHF.

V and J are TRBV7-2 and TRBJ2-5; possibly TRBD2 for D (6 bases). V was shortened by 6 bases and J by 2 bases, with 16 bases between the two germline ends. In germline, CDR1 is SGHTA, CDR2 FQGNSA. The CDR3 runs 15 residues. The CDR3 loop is CASREGLALQETQYF. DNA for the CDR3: TGTGCCAGCAGGGAGGGGCTAGCGCTACAAGAGACCCAGTACTTC.